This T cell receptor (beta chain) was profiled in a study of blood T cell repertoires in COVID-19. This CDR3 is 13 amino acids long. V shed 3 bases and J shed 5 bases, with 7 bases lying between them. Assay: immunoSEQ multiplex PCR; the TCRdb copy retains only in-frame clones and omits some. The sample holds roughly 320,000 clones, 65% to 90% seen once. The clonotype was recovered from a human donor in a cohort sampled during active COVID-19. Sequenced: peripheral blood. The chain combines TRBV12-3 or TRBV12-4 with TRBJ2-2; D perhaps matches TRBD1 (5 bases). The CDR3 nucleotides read TGTGCCAGCAGTTTCCAGGGAACCGGGGAGCTGTTTTTT. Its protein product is CASSFQGTGELFF.